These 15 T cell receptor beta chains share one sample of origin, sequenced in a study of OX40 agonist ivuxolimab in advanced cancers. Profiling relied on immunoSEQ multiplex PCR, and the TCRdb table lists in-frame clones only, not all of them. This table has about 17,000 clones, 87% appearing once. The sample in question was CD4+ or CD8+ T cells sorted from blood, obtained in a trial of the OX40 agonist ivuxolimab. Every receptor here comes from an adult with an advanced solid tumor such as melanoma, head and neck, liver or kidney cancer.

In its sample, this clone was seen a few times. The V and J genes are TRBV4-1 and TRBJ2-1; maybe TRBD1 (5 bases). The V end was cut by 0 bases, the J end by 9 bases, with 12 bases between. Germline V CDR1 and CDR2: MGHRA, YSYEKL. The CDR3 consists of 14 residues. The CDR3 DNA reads TGCGCCAGCAGCCAAGAAACGTGGCAGGGTGAGCAGTTCTTC. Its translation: CASSQETWQGEQFF.

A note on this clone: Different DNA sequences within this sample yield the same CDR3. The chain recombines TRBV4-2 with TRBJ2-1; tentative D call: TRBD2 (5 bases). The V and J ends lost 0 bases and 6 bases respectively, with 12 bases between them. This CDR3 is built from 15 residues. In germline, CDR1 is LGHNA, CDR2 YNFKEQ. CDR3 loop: CASSQDGGSRNEQFF. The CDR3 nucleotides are TGTGCCAGCAGCCAAGACGGCGGGTCCCGCAATGAGCAGTTCTTC.

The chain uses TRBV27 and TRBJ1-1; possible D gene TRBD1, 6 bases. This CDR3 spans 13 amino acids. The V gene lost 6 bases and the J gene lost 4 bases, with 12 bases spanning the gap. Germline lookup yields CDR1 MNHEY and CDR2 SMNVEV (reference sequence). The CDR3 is CASRFQGSTEAFF. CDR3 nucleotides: TGTGCCAGCAGATTTCAGGGGAGCACTGAAGCTTTCTTT.

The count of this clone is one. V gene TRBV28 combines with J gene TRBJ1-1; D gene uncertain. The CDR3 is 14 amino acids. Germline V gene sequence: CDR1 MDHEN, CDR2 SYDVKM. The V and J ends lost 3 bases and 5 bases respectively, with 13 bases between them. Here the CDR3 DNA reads TGTGCCAGCAGTTTCTCGACACTGGGTACTGAAGCTTTCTTT. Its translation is CASSFSTLGTEAFF.

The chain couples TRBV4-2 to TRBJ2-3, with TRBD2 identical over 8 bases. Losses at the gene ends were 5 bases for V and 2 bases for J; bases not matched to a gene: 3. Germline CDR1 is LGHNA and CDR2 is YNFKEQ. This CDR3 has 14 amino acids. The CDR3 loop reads CASSTSGSTDTQYF. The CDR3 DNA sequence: TGTGCCAGCAGCACTAGCGGTTCCACAGATACGCAGTATTTT.

This CDR3 reads CAIYPGDGTEAFF. The CDR3 coding sequence is TGTGCCATATACCCAGGGGATGGGACTGAAGCTTTCTTT. V and J are TRBV10-3 and TRBJ1-1, with D maybe TRBD1 (6 bases). The CDR3 is 13 amino acids. Germline CDR1 reads ENHRY; CDR2 reads SYGVKD. Deletions cut 9 bases from V and 5 bases from J, with 16 bases between.

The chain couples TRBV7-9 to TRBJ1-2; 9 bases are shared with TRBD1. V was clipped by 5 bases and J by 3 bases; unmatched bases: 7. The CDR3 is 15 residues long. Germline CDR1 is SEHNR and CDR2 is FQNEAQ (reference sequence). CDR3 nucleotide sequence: TGTGCCAGCAGCGCCGGACAGGGGCATTACTATGGCTACACCTTC. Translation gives CASSAGQGHYYGYTF.

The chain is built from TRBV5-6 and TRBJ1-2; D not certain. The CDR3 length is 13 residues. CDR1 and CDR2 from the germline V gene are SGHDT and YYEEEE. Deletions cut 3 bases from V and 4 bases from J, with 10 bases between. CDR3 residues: CASSSHRGYGYTF. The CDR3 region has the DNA TGTGCCAGCAGCTCCCACAGAGGCTATGGCTACACCTTC.

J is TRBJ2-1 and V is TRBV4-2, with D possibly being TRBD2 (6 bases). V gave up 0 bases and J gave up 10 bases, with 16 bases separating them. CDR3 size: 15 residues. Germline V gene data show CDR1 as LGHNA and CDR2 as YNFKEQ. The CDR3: CASSQELPLAGEQFF. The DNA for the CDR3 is TGTGCCAGCAGCCAAGAACTCCCACTAGCCGGCGAGCAGTTCTTC.

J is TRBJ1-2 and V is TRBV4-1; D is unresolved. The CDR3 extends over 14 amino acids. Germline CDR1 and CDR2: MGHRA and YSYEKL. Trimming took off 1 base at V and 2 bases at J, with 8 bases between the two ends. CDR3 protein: CASSQGMTNYGYTF. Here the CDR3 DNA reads TGCGCCAGCAGCCAAGGTATGACCAACTATGGCTACACCTTC.

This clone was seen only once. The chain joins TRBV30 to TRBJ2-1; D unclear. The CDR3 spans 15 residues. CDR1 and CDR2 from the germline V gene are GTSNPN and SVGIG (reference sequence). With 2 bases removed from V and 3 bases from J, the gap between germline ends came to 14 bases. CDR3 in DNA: TGTGCCTGGAGTCGTTGGCTCGATGACTACAATGAGCAGTTCTTC. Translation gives CAWSRWLDDYNEQFF.

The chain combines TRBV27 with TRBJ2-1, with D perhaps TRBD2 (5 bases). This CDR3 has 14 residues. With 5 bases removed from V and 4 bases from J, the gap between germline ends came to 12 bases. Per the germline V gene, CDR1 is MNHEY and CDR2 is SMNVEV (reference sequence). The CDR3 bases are TGTGCCAGCAGTGCGGACGGAGGTTACAATGAGCAGTTCTTC. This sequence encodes CASSADGGYNEQFF.

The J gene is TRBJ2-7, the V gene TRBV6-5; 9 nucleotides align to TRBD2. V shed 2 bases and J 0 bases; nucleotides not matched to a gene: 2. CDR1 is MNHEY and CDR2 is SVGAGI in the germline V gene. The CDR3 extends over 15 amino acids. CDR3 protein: CASSYPAGGSYEQYF. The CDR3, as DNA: TGTGCCAGCAGTTACCCAGCGGGAGGCTCCTACGAGCAGTACTTC.

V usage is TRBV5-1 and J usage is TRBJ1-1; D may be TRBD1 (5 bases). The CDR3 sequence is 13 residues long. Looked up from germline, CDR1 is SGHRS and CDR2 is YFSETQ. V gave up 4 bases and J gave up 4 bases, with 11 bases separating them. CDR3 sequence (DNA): TGCGCCAGCAGCCAACGGGGGGGCACTGAAGCTTTCTTT. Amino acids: CASSQRGGTEAFF.

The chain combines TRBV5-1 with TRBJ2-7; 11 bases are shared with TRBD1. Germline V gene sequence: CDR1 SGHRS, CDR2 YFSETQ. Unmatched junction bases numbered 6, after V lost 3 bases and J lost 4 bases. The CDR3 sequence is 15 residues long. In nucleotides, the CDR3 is TGCGCCAGCAGCTCCCGGGACAGGGGGAGGTACGAGCAGTACTTC. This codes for CASSSRDRGRYEQYF.